What follows are 27 T cell receptor beta chains derived from one specimen sequenced in a study of cytomegalovirus exposure and HLA in healthy donors. PCR employed 60 Vbeta and 13 Jbeta primers. Profiled with immunoSEQ multiplex PCR; TCRdb holds only in-frame clones, not every one. The sample consists of over 150,000 clones, 65% to 80% of them appearing once. The specimen was PBMCs. The receptors stem from a middle-aged woman in good health and CMV-seropositive.

The gene calls are TRBV30 and TRBJ2-7, with a weak D call TRBD1 (5 bases). CDR1 and CDR2 (germline): GTSNPN, SVGIG (reference sequence). V was pared by 0 bases and J by 5 bases, with 14 bases between. The CDR3 has 14 amino acids. The CDR3, as DNA: TGTGCCTGGAGTGTAGTCTCGACAGCCCACGAGCAGTACTTC. This sequence encodes CAWSVVSTAHEQYF.

The CDR3 here is CASHIPGQTYGYTF. The CDR3 coding sequence is TGTGCCAGCCATATTCCGGGACAAACCTATGGCTACACCTTC. The J gene is TRBJ1-2, the V gene TRBV25-1, with D maybe TRBD1 (6 bases). Germline V gene data show CDR1 as MGHDK and CDR2 as SYGVNS. The CDR3 extends over 14 amino acids. Trimming took off 8 bases at V and 4 bases at J, with 17 bases between the two ends.

The chain employs TRBV6-6 and TRBJ1-4; TRBD1 matches at 8 bases. In germline, CDR1 is MNHNY, CDR2 SVGAGI (reference sequence). Trimming took 5 bases from V and 13 from J; bases not matched to a gene: 12. The CDR3 is made up of 14 amino acids. The CDR3 protein is CASSDPTGGIGLFF. Written as DNA, the CDR3 is TGTGCCAGCAGTGACCCAACAGGGGGGATAGGACTGTTTTTT.

This clone has only one observation. The genes are TRBV25-1 and TRBJ2-7; D unclear. This CDR3 comprises 13 residues. V was cut by 5 bases and J by 0 bases, with 8 bases left in between. Germline V gene sequence: CDR1 MGHDK, CDR2 SYGVNS. CDR3 sequence: CASSLPGSYEQYF. The DNA for the CDR3 is TGTGCCAGCAGTCTCCCGGGCTCCTACGAGCAGTACTTC.

The chain is built from TRBV18 and TRBJ1-3; a weak D match, TRBD1 (5 bases). V shed 6 bases and J shed 0 bases, with 9 bases lying between them. Per germline, CDR1 KGHSH and CDR2 LQKENI. The CDR3 has 14 residues. CDR3 protein: CASSGRDSGNTIYF. The CDR3 bases are TGTGCCAGCTCGGGGCGTGACTCTGGAAACACCATATATTTT.

This sequence joins TRBV6-1 and TRBJ2-7; D not certain. Germline values: CDR1 MNHNS, CDR2 SASEGT. The V and J ends lost 8 bases and 2 bases respectively, with 7 bases between them. The CDR3 covers 11 residues. In DNA form, the CDR3 reads TGTGCCAGCCAGGTAACCTACGAGCAGTACTTC. Its protein product is CASQVTYEQYF.

The genes are TRBV30 and TRBJ2-1; 9 positions agree with TRBD2. This CDR3 contains 14 residues. After removal of 3 bases from V and 5 bases from J, the junction contained 5 bases not matched to a gene. CDR1 and CDR2 from the germline V gene are GTSNPN and SVGIG (reference sequence). CDR3 bases: TGTGCCTGGAGCGCGGGGGGGCCGGACAATGAGCAGTTCTTC. Translation: CAWSAGGPDNEQFF.

Only a few counts were recorded for this clone. J is TRBJ2-5 and V is TRBV2; TRBD1 matches 7 bases. The ends lost 6 bases at V and 2 bases at J; junction bases unmatched: 9. Germline CDR1 reads SNHLY; CDR2 reads FYNNEI. CDR3 length: 15 residues. The CDR3 sequence is CASSVTPGQQETQYF. The DNA of the CDR3 is TGTGCCAGCAGCGTGACTCCGGGACAGCAAGAGACCCAGTACTTC.

This clone was seen more than once but under ten times. The rearrangement links TRBV10-2 to TRBJ1-1, with TRBD1 matching 8 bases. Per germline, CDR1 WSHSY and CDR2 SAAADI. The V gene end was trimmed by 8 bases and the J gene end by 0 bases; junction bases not matched to a gene: 14. The CDR3 loop spans 17 amino acids. The CDR3 DNA follows: TGCGCCAGCGCAGGACAGGGCTTAGCTCTAATGAACACTGAAGCTTTCTTT. Translation: CASAGQGLALMNTEAFF.

This chain links TRBV7-6 with TRBJ2-5; weak D call: TRBD1 (7 bases). Gene TRBJ2-7 matches the end of the DNA better, so the J call may be wrong. The germline gives CDR1 SGHVS, CDR2 FNYEAQ. The CDR3 is 15 amino acids. CDR3 protein: CASSPLGQGGYEQYF. The CDR3 DNA reads as TGTGCCAGCAGCCCCCTGGGGCAGGGGGGCTACGAGCAGTACTTC.

The sample holds one count of this clone. CDR3 bases: TGTGCCAGCAGTGATGTGGGGGGGAAAAACATTCAGTACTTC. It encodes CASSDVGGKNIQYF. The rearrangement joins TRBV25-1 to TRBJ2-4; TRBD2 agrees at 7 bases. Germline CDR1 is MGHDK and CDR2 is SYGVNS. The CDR3 is 14 residues long. Germline trimming cut 3 bases from V and 4 bases from J; bases unmatched to any gene: 3. The variable domain in full, completed from reference TRBV25-1 and TRBJ2-4, reads EADIYQTPRYLVIGTGKKITLECSQTMGHDKMYWYQQDPGMELHLIHYSYGVNSTEKGDLSSESTVSRIRTEHFPLTLESARPSHTSQYLCASSDVGGKNIQYFGAGTRLSVL.

The CDR3 sequence: CASSLVSGIHGELFF. The CDR3 DNA reads as TGTGCCAGCAGCTTAGTATCGGGGATTCACGGGGAGCTGTTTTTT. J is TRBJ2-2 and V is TRBV7-2; weak D call: TRBD2 (5 bases). Trimming left V 1 base short and J 7 bases short, with 13 bases between. CDR3 length: 15 amino acids. Per the germline V gene, CDR1 is SGHTA and CDR2 is FQGNSA.

V usage is TRBV7-9 and J usage is TRBJ2-3; 9 nucleotides agree with TRBD2. V dropped 3 bases and J dropped 0; count of bases not matched to a gene: 7. The length of the CDR3 is 17 residues. Germline loops: CDR1 SEHNR, CDR2 FQNEAQ (reference sequence). The CDR3 DNA follows: TGTGCCAGCAGCTTTTCTAGCGGGACCGCTAGCACAGATACGCAGTATTTT. It encodes CASSFSSGTASTDTQYF. The whole variable domain, remainder taken from reference TRBV7-9 and TRBJ2-3, is DTGVSQNPRHKITKRGQNVTFRCDPISEHNRLYWYRQTLGQGPEFLTYFQNEAQLEKSRLLSDRFSAERPKGSFSTLEIQRTEQGDSAMYLCASSFSSGTASTDTQYFGPGTRLTVL.

This chain connects TRBV7-8 to TRBJ1-4; 7 bases are a match to TRBD1. The CDR3 length is 14 residues. Per the germline V gene, CDR1 is SGHVS and CDR2 is FQNEAQ. V shed 5 bases, J shed 1 base, and the junction held 1 base outside the gene matches. In nucleotides, the CDR3 is TGTGCCAGCAGCCGGGACAGAACTAATGAAAAACTGTTTTTT. Amino acid sequence: CASSRDRTNEKLFF. Complete variable domain (other parts from reference TRBV7-8 and TRBJ1-4): GAGVSQSPRYKVAKRGQDVALRCDPISGHVSLFWYQQALGQGPEFLTYFQNEAQLDKSGLPSDRFFAERPEGSVSTLKIQRTQQEDSAVYLCASSRDRTNEKLFFGSGTQLSVL.

The V call is TRBV2, the J call TRBJ1-2, with 10 bases lining up with TRBD1. V lost 6 bases and J lost 5; bases outside the gene matches: 3. Germline CDR1 and CDR2: SNHLY and FYNNEI. This CDR3 region has 13 residues. For the CDR3, the DNA is TGTGCCAGCAGCGGGACAGGGGAATATGGCTACACCTTC. The encoded protein is CASSGTGEYGYTF.

The J gene is TRBJ1-4, the V gene TRBV5-1, with D possibly being TRBD1 (5 bases). Germline lookup yields CDR1 SGHRS and CDR2 YFSETQ. Trimming cost V 4 bases and J 8 bases, with 18 bases left between them. The CDR3 runs 15 residues. The CDR3 here is CASSVLGGSEEKLFF. As DNA, the CDR3 is TGCGCCAGCAGCGTTCTTGGGGGGTCGGAGGAAAAACTGTTTTTT.

The DNA for the CDR3 is TGTGCCAGCAGTTACAGGGGACAGGGCCAAACAGATACGCAGTATTTT. As protein: CASSYRGQGQTDTQYF. The chain employs TRBV6-6 and TRBJ2-3; 9 bases match TRBD1. This CDR3 is 16 amino acids long. Germline V gene sequence: CDR1 MNHNY, CDR2 SVGAGI (reference sequence). J gave up 3 bases and V 2 bases, and 6 bases lay outside the gene matches.

The genes are TRBV10-3 and TRBJ2-1; 7 nucleotides line up with TRBD1. The trim removed 3 bases at V and 1 base at J, leaving 3 bases unmatched. This CDR3 is 15 amino acids long. Germline V CDR1 and CDR2: ENHRY, SYGVKD. The CDR3 DNA reads TGTGCCATCAGTGAATACAGGGGATCCTACAATGAGCAGTTCTTC. Residues: CAISEYRGSYNEQFF.

The sample holds one count of this clone. CDR3 nucleotides: TGTGCCAGCAGATCTCGGACAGAAAACAATGAAAAACTGTTTTTT. Protein: CASRSRTENNEKLFF. The J gene is TRBJ1-4, the V gene TRBV5-8, with D maybe TRBD1 (6 bases). V was clipped by 5 bases and J by 5 bases, with 16 bases between them. The CDR3 is made up of 15 amino acids. Germline V gene data show CDR1 as SGHTS and CDR2 as YDEGEE.

CDR3 DNA: TGTGCCAGCAGTCGATACGGGGGGGCTCGAAGTTCCGACTATGGCTACACCTTC. As protein: CASSRYGGARSSDYGYTF. The chain recombines TRBV7-2 with TRBJ1-2, with D possibly matching TRBD1 (6 bases). The CDR3 loop spans 18 amino acids. The V end lost 6 bases, the J end lost 3 bases, and 26 bases lay between the germline ends. CDR1 and CDR2 from the germline V gene are SGHTA and FQGNSA.

This clone was picked up one time. The chain links TRBV5-1 to TRBJ2-5, with D unclear. The CDR3 consists of 12 residues. In germline, CDR1 is SGHRS, CDR2 YFSETQ. The V end lost 6 bases, the J end lost 5 bases, and 11 bases lay between the germline ends. The chain's CDR3 is CASTGSEETQYF. CDR3 nucleotide sequence: TGCGCCAGCACCGGCTCGGAGGAGACCCAGTACTTC. The entire variable domain, with the rest obtained from reference TRBV5-1 and TRBJ2-5, is as follows: KAGVTQTPRYLIKTRGQQVTLSCSPISGHRSVSWYQQTPGQGLQFLFEYFSETQRNKGNFPGRFSGRQFSNSRSEMNVSTLELGDSALYLCASTGSEETQYFGPGTRLLVL.

This clone turned up a few times. The chain couples TRBV5-1 to TRBJ2-1; D may be TRBD2 (5 bases). V lost 6 bases to trimming and J lost 3 bases, with 16 bases between them. There are 15 residues in the CDR3. CDR1 SGHRS and CDR2 YFSETQ come from the germline V gene. The CDR3 loop reads CASTERRTSYNEQFF. CDR3 bases: TGCGCCAGCACGGAAAGGAGAACTAGCTACAATGAGCAGTTCTTC.

The V and J genes are TRBV28 and TRBJ2-7, with D possibly TRBD1 on 6 matching bases. Germline CDR1 is MDHEN and CDR2 is SYDVKM. CDR3 length: 16 residues. V shed 4 bases and J shed 6 bases, with 22 bases lying between them. CDR3 region: CASSSTGFPSLGEQYF. The CDR3 DNA reads as TGTGCCAGCAGTTCCACAGGGTTCCCCTCCCTGGGCGAGCAGTACTTC. The full variable domain, its missing parts supplied by reference TRBV28 and TRBJ2-7, is DVKVTQSSRYLVKRTGEKVFLECVQDMDHENMFWYRQDPGLGLRLIYFSYDVKMKEKGDIPEGYSVSREKKERFSLILESASTNQTSMYLCASSSTGFPSLGEQYFGPGTRLTVT.

V is TRBV10-1 and J is TRBJ2-7, with 10 nucleotides matching TRBD1. Unmatched junction bases numbered 5, after V lost 3 bases and J lost 3 bases. Germline V gives CDR1 WNHNN, CDR2 SYGVQD (reference sequence). CDR3 length equals 15 residues. CDR3 residues: CASSDSGTGVYEQYF. The CDR3 DNA sequence: TGCGCCAGCAGTGATTCCGGGACAGGGGTCTACGAGCAGTACTTC.

This rearrangement joins TRBV6-5 to TRBJ1-2, with D unresolved. CDR1 and CDR2 from the germline V gene are MNHEY and SVGAGI. The CDR3 runs 11 residues. V was shortened by 4 bases and J by 5 bases, with 5 bases between the two germline ends. The CDR3 region is CASSSGYGYTF. CDR3 in DNA: TGTGCCAGCAGTTCCGGGTATGGCTACACCTTC.

V and J are TRBV7-9 and TRBJ1-1; D unresolved. The germline CDR1 and CDR2 sequences are SEHNR and FQNEAQ (reference sequence). The CDR3 covers 16 residues. V lost 2 bases and J lost 0, with 13 bases in between. CDR3 in DNA: TGTGCCAGCAGCTTAATCCCCAACAGCTTGAACACTGAAGCTTTCTTT. Residues: CASSLIPNSLNTEAFF.

V usage is TRBV9 and J usage is TRBJ2-1; 8 nucleotides align to TRBD2. J lost 6 bases, V lost 6 bases, and 5 bases had no gene match. Germline loops: CDR1 SGDLS, CDR2 YYNGEE. The CDR3 loop spans 13 amino acids. The CDR3 loop reads CASNRGGINEQFF. The CDR3 DNA sequence: TGTGCCAGCAATCGGGGGGGGATCAATGAGCAGTTCTTC.